The clone carrying this TCR beta chain turned up a few times. What it recognizes is unknown. The germline CDR1 and CDR2 sequences are LNHDA and SQIVND (reference sequence). The CDR3 loop spans 13 amino acids. V was clipped by 4 bases and J by 7 bases; unmatched bases: 6. The TCR beta CDR3 regions underwent amplification using RNA transcripts as the source. Carried out on the TCR CDR3, a first-round RT-PCR used the HTBI primer set. TCRdb used MiXCR to reprocess the multiplex PCR reads, holding one entry per CDR3 protein. The sample carries about 290,000 distinct CDR3 sequences, over 15% recorded once. The source of the sample is a study of T cells in Graves' hyperthyroidism and ophthalmopathy. Findings of the study overall: Ophthalmopathy, as predicted by the model, came a median 6.5 months after the prediction.

Researchers barred patients who had uncontrolled infection, other autoimmune disease, pregnancy or lactation. The TCR originated in a man aged 25 to 45 with Graves' hyperthyroidism. The chain uses TRBV19 and TRBJ2-7, with TRBD1 identical over 8 bases. Sample: blood. The CDR3 region is CASSTTGEEEQYF. The CDR3 DNA follows: TGTGCCAGTAGTACGACAGGGGAAGAGGAGCAGTACTTC.